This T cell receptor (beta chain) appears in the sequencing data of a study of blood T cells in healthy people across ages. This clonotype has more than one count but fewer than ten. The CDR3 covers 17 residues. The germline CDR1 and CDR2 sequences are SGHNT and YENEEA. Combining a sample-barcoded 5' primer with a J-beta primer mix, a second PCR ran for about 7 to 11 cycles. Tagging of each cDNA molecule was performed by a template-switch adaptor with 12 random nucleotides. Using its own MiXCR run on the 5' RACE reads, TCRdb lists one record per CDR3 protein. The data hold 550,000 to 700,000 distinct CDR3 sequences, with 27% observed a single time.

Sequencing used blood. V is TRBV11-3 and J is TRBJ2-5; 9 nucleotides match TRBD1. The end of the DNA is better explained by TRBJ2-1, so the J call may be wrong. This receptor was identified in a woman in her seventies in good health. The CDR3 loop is CASSKMGWDRERNEQFF. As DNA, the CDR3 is TGTGCCAGCAGCAAAATGGGGTGGGACAGGGAGAGAAATGAGCAGTTCTTC.